What follows are 14 T cell receptor beta chains derived from one specimen sequenced in a study of Ad26.COV2.S vaccination and SARS-CoV-2 variants. Repertoires were generated with immunoSEQ multiplex PCR, while TCRdb's copy carries only in-frame clones and drops some. In the table there are fewer than 400,000 clones, 70% to 90% of which are singletons. Treatment given: over 15 received Ad26.COV2.S at low or high dose, single or two shots; about 5 received placebo; per-sample allocation not given. Samples came from day 63 after the first vaccine or placebo injection. Sequenced here: peripheral blood, sampled in a trial of Ad26.COV2.S vaccine versus placebo. The receptors here all came from a person between 18 and 65 years old who received the Ad26.COV2.S COVID-19 vaccine or a placebo.

CDR3 DNA: TGTGCCAGCAGCTCCTCCGGGACTAGCAAGGCCGGGGAGCTGTTTTTT. As protein: CASSSSGTSKAGELFF. The chain uses TRBV7-2 and TRBJ2-2; 9 bases agree with TRBD2. The CDR3 is made up of 16 amino acids. Germline V gene sequence: CDR1 SGHTA, CDR2 FQGNSA. V gave up 4 bases and J gave up 6 bases; unmatched junction bases: 9.

The count of this clone is one. The V gene is TRBV19, the J gene TRBJ1-2; tentative D call: TRBD1 (5 bases). CDR1 and CDR2 (germline): LNHDA, SQIVND (reference sequence). V lost 3 bases, J lost 0 bases, and 14 bases lay in between. This CDR3 contains 16 residues. CDR3: CASSMGSVGANYGYTF. CDR3 DNA: TGTGCCAGTAGTATGGGGTCCGTGGGGGCTAACTATGGCTACACCTTC. Full variable domain (outside the CDR3, taken from reference TRBV19 and TRBJ1-2): DGGITQSPKYLFRKEGQNVTLSCEQNLNHDAMYWYRQDPGQGLRLIYYSQIVNDFQKGDIAEGYSVSREKKESFPLTVTSAQKNPTAFYLCASSMGSVGANYGYTFGSGTRLTVV.

The chain joins TRBV5-4 to TRBJ2-5, with D possibly being TRBD1 or TRBD2 (5 bases each). V lost 6 bases and J 5 bases, leaving 20 bases between the germline ends. The germline V gene encodes CDR1 SGHNT and CDR2 YYREEE (reference sequence). This CDR3 has 15 amino acids. The CDR3 nucleotides are TGTGCCAGCAACTGGAAGGGGAAAGGGGAGGAGACCCAGTACTTC. As protein: CASNWKGKGEETQYF.

The V call is TRBV19, the J call TRBJ2-3; no reliable D call. V was pared by 10 bases and J by 3 bases, with 5 bases between. The germline V gene has CDR1 LNHDA and CDR2 SQIVND (reference sequence). The CDR3 spans 10 residues. This CDR3 reads CATPTDTQYF. The CDR3 region has the DNA TGTGCCACTCCGACAGATACGCAGTATTTT.

This sequence joins TRBV5-4 and TRBJ2-5; D remains ambiguous. V was pared by 0 bases and J by 2 bases, with 11 bases between. CDR3 length equals 15 residues. Germline V CDR1 and CDR2: SGHNT, YYREEE (reference sequence). The CDR3: CASSLGNPQQETQYF. The CDR3, as DNA: TGTGCCAGCAGCTTGGGGAACCCTCAACAAGAGACCCAGTACTTC.

Remarks on this clone: This sample also contains other DNA sequences that code for the same CDR3. CDR3 region: CASSPVTGELFF. The CDR3 bases are TGTGCCAGCAGCCCAGTCACCGGGGAGCTGTTTTTT. The gene calls are TRBV3-1 (or the pseudogene TRBV3-2) and TRBJ2-2, with D unresolved. The CDR3 length is 12 residues. Germline CDR1 and CDR2: LGHDT and YNNKEL (reference sequence). V shed 4 bases and J shed 4 bases, with 4 bases lying between them.

The gene calls are TRBV4-1 and TRBJ1-4, with 7 bases identical to TRBD1. The CDR3 consists of 13 residues. Germline assignment: CDR1 MGHRA and CDR2 YSYEKL. J gave up 8 bases and V 4 bases, and 4 bases lay outside the gene matches. The CDR3 spells CASSRQGWEKLFF. The CDR3 region has the DNA TGCGCCAGCAGCCGACAGGGCTGGGAAAAACTGTTTTTT.

This clone came up a few times. This chain links TRBV12-5 with TRBJ1-1, with D hard to call. The ends were cut back, 3 bases at V and 0 bases at J, with 11 bases in the middle. The CDR3 totals 15 residues. The germline gives CDR1 LGHNT, CDR2 FRNRAP. The CDR3 sequence: CASGFTGPMNTEAFF. The CDR3 DNA reads TGTGCTAGTGGTTTCACGGGCCCCATGAACACTGAAGCTTTCTTT. Based on the CDR3 plus reference TRBV12-5 and TRBJ1-1, the full variable domain is DARVTQTPRHKVTEMGQEVTMRCQPILGHNTVFWYRQTMMQGLELLAYFRNRAPLDDSGMPKDRFSAEMPDATLATLKIQPSEPRDSAVYFCASGFTGPMNTEAFFGQGTRLTVV.

The chain combines TRBV18 with TRBJ1-1; 11 bases line up with TRBD1. The CDR3 has 17 amino acids. The ends lost 3 bases at V and 1 base at J; junction bases unmatched: 7. Germline V gives CDR1 KGHSH, CDR2 LQKENI. The CDR3 loop reads CASSPAGQGGANTEAFF. The CDR3 DNA reads as TGTGCCAGCTCACCGGCGGGACAGGGGGGGGCGAACACTGAAGCTTTCTTT. Using reference TRBV18 and TRBJ1-1 for the parts outside the CDR3, the full variable domain is NAGVMQNPRHLVRRRGQEARLRCSPMKGHSHVYWYRQLPEEGLKFMVYLQKENIIDESGMPKERFSAEFPKEGPSILRIQQVVRGDSAAYFCASSPAGQGGANTEAFFGQGTRLTVV.

The gene calls are TRBV11-3 and TRBJ2-1; tentatively, D is TRBD1 or TRBD2 (5 bases each). The germline V gene encodes CDR1 SGHNT and CDR2 YENEEA. The CDR3 spans 14 residues. V lost 5 bases, J lost 5 bases, and 13 bases lay in between. This CDR3 reads CASSRDGSNNEQFF. CDR3 DNA sequence: TGTGCCAGCAGCCGGGACGGCTCAAACAATGAGCAGTTCTTC.

This clone was counted a single time. The chain couples TRBV7-8 to TRBJ2-1; the match to TRBD2 covers 9 bases. In germline, CDR1 is SGHVS, CDR2 FQNEAQ. The CDR3 runs to 18 residues. V lost 4 bases, J lost 5 bases, and 15 bases stayed unmatched. The CDR3 nucleotides read TGTGCCAGCAGCTCGCCTCGCGGGGGGGAACATTTCGACAATGAGCAGTTCTTC. Protein: CASSSPRGGEHFDNEQFF.

V gene TRBV2 combines with J gene TRBJ1-1, with TRBD1 matching 7 bases. The CDR3 has 17 amino acids. J lost 5 bases, V lost 6 bases, and 18 bases had no gene match. Germline V CDR1 and CDR2: SNHLY, FYNNEI. The CDR3: CASRAGQAGRSRTEAFF. CDR3 nucleotide sequence: TGTGCCAGCAGGGCCGGACAGGCCGGCCGAAGTAGGACTGAAGCTTTCTTT.

The chain combines TRBV5-4 with TRBJ1-1; possible D gene TRBD1, 6 bases. The CDR3 covers 15 residues. The germline CDR1 and CDR2 sequences are SGHNT and YYREEE (reference sequence). V lost 4 bases and J lost 0, with 13 bases in between. The DNA for the CDR3 is TGTGCCAGCAGCCAGGAGGACAGATTGAACACTGAAGCTTTCTTT. This translates into CASSQEDRLNTEAFF. Combining the CDR3 with reference TRBV5-4 and TRBJ1-1 gives the whole variable domain ETGVTQSPTHLIKTRGQQVTLRCSSQSGHNTVSWYQQALGQGPQFIFQYYREEENGRGNFPPRFSGLQFPNYSSELNVNALELDDSALYLCASSQEDRLNTEAFFGQGTRLTVV.

The V gene is TRBV19, the J gene TRBJ1-5, with 10 bases lining up with TRBD1. The CDR3 runs to 16 residues. Germline CDR1 reads LNHDA; CDR2 reads SQIVND (reference sequence). Trimming at V came to 5 bases and at J to 3 bases, leaving 7 bases not matched to a gene. CDR3 in amino acids: CASSPRDRGTNQPQHF. CDR3 sequence (DNA): TGTGCCAGTAGTCCTCGGGACAGGGGAACCAATCAGCCCCAGCATTTT.